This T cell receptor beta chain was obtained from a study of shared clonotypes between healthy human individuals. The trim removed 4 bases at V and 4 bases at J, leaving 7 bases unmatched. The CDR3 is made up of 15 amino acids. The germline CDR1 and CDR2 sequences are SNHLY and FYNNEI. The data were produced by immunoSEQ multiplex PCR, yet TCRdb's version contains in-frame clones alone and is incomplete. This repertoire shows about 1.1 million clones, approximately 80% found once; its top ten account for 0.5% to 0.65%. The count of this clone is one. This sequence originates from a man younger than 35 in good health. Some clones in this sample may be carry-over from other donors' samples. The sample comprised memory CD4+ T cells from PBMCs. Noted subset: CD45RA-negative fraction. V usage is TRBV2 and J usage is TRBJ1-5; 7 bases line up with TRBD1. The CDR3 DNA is TGTGCCAGCAGTGTTTTCGGGACAGCTAATCAGCCCCAGCATTTT. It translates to CASSVFGTANQPQHF.